Listed below are T cell receptor beta chains from one sample, sequenced in a study of technical replicates of blood from a handful of donors. Measured with immunoSEQ multiplex PCR; TCRdb has only the in-frame clones, and not every one. The profile shows some 70,000 clones, under 98% of them singletons. The material sequenced was T cells isolated from PBMCs. These receptor sequences come from a human donor in good health. Both conserved end residues are trimmed from each CDR3.

TRBJ2-1 10 TRBV2 ASSGRAYEQF
TRBJ2-3 14 TRBV28 ASSLVLAGETDTQY
TRBJ2-5 11 TRBV30 AWSVQGTETQY
TRBJ2-7 12 TRBV6-5 ASSYDAESGEQY
TRBJ2-1 15 TRBV7-7 ASSLDLAGEIHNEQF
TRBJ1-5 11 TRBV28 ASRDRGHQPQH
TRBJ2-5 14 TRBV19 ASSMYEREVLETQY
TRBJ2-7 14 TRBV5-5 ASSISREPGTYEQY
TRBJ2-7 12 TRBV9 ASSPRLAGNEQY
TRBJ2-2 17 TRBV4-2 ASSQVPWREGLAAGELF
TRBJ1-5 13 TRBV5-6 ASSTAGPSNQPQH
TRBJ2-1 13 TRBV25-1 ASSAVQSSYNEQF
TRBJ2-4 12 TRBV29-1 SVEEGGRGNIQY
TRBJ1-5 11 TRBV2 ASIGGVRQPQH
TRBJ1-1 12 TRBV27 ASSWAQGVTEAF
TRBJ1-2 11 TRBV2 ASSGEDRDGYT
TRBJ2-7 13 TRBV4-2 ASSQEVGGSYEQY
TRBJ1-3 9 TRBV30 AWDSGNTIY
TRBJ1-1 11 TRBV5-5 ASSLQRNTEAF
TRBJ2-1 13 TRBV7-3 ASSLRGGRASEQF
TRBJ2-1 14 TRBV9 ASSGPPGQGRNEQF
TRBJ1-1 13 TRBV30 AGTQGLGMNTEAF
TRBJ2-7 12 TRBV7-8 ASSLDSWGNEQY
TRBJ2-3 13 TRBV19 ASSIAAGSTDTQY
TRBJ2-1 13 TRBV10-2 ASSSSGRVYNEQF
TRBJ1-4 12 TRBV9 ASSVTGWDEKLF
TRBJ1-1 12 TRBV7-8 ASSSNRGGTEAF
TRBJ1-2 11 TRBV27 ASSLGGDYGYT
TRBJ2-5 12 TRBV11-2 ASSPQGEGKTQY
TRBJ1-2 11 TRBV19 ASSIPAGVGYT
TRBJ2-1 20 TRBV28 ASSSDRVNMRLAGISVGEQF
TRBJ1-2 14 TRBV7-3 ASSSGTGVSSYGYT
TRBJ1-4 13 TRBV13 ASSRKGGFNEKLF
TRBJ1-2 11 TRBV7-3 ASSLTSGSGYT
TRBJ2-3 12 TRBV6-5 ASRWTGGTDTQY
TRBJ1-4 9 TRBV28 ASASNEKLF
TRBJ2-3 13 TRBV28 ASSLEKLATDTQY
TRBJ2-7 13 TRBV11-3 ASSLGGGEGYEQY
TRBJ2-5 12 TRBV7-9 ASSYLGQGETQY
TRBJ1-5 13 TRBV6-5 ASSPIGQSHQPQH
TRBJ1-1 13 TRBV5-1 ASSLRQGANTEAF
TRBJ2-7 12 TRBV4-3 ASSPGQGAYEQY
TRBJ1-2 11 TRBV7-2 ASSLDRIYGYT
TRBJ1-1 12 TRBV4-2 ASSQEAVGGEAF
TRBJ1-1 12 TRBV5-4 ASSADRGFPEAF
TRBJ2-7 14 TRBV5-1 ASSPSGSRESYEQY
TRBJ1-1 15 TRBV7-9 ASSPIGVRGLNTEAF
TRBJ1-1 9 TRBV6-5 AISGGTEAF
TRBJ2-7 15 TRBV11-2 ASSLVVWTGVADEQY
TRBJ2-5 14 TRBV4-1 ASSQEGTLLQETQY
TRBJ2-5 11 TRBV5-4 ASSLNIIETQY
TRBJ2-1 15 TRBV30 AWSVLGPSGPTSEQF
TRBJ1-3 12 TRBV6-5 ASSGSDRGYTIY
TRBJ2-7 11 TRBV6-5 ASSLDRGYEQY
TRBJ2-1 14 TRBV18 ASSPPIAGPINEQF
TRBJ1-1 13 TRBV9 ASSVARQLNTEAF
TRBJ2-1 13 TRBV6-5 ASSYSISSYNEQF
TRBJ2-7 13 TRBV5-1 ASSFLAGATYEQY